The T cell receptor beta chain under discussion was sequenced for a study of shared clonotypes between healthy human individuals. Study-level information: Researchers drew samples from two women and three men aged 18 to 49. The study used three CD4 naive, three CD4 memory, two CD8 naive and one CD8 memory plate per donor.

Findings of the study overall: Of the naive CD4 clonotypes, about 5.4% were shared across a few donors. Limitation of the genetic and exposure-history diversity represented came from the few donors.

Turning to this clone: Antigen: not known.

Positively selected for CCR7, the CD45RO-negative cells used as naive CD8 cells excluded terminally differentiated effector memory CD45RA+ cells. Clones were read by immunoSEQ multiplex PCR, and TCRdb kept only the in-frame ones, dropping some. The data contain about 820,000 clones, almost 95% of them singletons. Sequencing was done on a sample of naive CD8+ T cells sorted from blood. The sequence was collected from a man aged 25-40 years in good health.

The CDR3 sequence is CASSLFTGRDEQYF. For the CDR3, the DNA is TGTGCCAGCAGCTTATTCACGGGGCGCGACGAGCAGTACTTC. The rearrangement uses TRBV7-9 and TRBJ2-7; D tentatively reads TRBD1 or TRBD2 (5 bases each). This CDR3 region has 14 residues. V lost 2 bases to trimming and J lost 5 bases, with 13 bases between them. The V gene's germline CDR1 is SEHNR and CDR2 FQNEAQ (reference sequence).